This T cell receptor beta chain was obtained from a study of prognosis after radiotherapy for stage I lung cancer. Points from the study as a whole: Reportedly, TRBV and TRBJ gene usage varied with metastasis presence.

This CDR3 region has 13 residues. In germline, CDR1 is SQVTM, CDR2 ANQGSEA. With 2 bases clipped from V and 13 bases from J, the junction kept 6 bases outside the gene matches. Researchers used two-round multiplex PCR to amplify TCR beta CDR3 starting from genomic DNA. First-round PCR used primers specific to each TRBV and TRBJ gene. In TCRdb, the multiplex PCR reads were re-called with MiXCR into one record per CDR3 protein. The sample lists fewer than 50,000 distinct CDR3 sequences, around 22% occurring once. Each of two time points yielded about 6 milliliters of peripheral venous blood. This clonotype showed up many times. The antigen remains unidentified.

The specimen was PBMCs, collected before or after stereotactic body radiation therapy (not recorded which). This TCR came from a donor aged 50 or older with non-small cell lung cancer. The V call is TRBV29-1, the J call TRBJ2-1, with 12 bases matching TRBD1. The CDR3 loop reads CSVEKGQGAGQFF. Written as DNA, the CDR3 is TGCAGCGTTGAAAAGGGACAGGGGGCCGGACAGTTCTTC.